The 21 T cell receptor beta chains below come from one sample, sequenced in a study of CD8 T cells in ankylosing spondylitis. MiXCR was run by TCRdb on the 5' RACE reads, yielding one entry per CDR3 protein. This repertoire shows 90,000 to 100,000 distinct CDR3 sequences, over 6.5% found once; its top ten account for approximately 9.7%. The sequencing input was blood, either unsorted or a sorted T cell fraction (not recorded which). Source of these receptors: a male donor with ankylosing spondylitis or in good health (not recorded which).

This clonotype showed up many times. The chain carries TRBV7-6 and TRBJ2-1; D gene uncertain. Germline V gene lookup returns CDR1 SGHVS and CDR2 FNYEAQ. CDR3 length: 13 amino acids. Deletions cut 5 bases from V and 0 bases from J, with 5 bases between. The CDR3 region has the DNA TGTGCCAGCAGCCCGAACTCCTACAATGAGCAGTTCTTC. Translating gives CASSPNSYNEQFF.

This clonotype occurred many times. The chain couples TRBV28 to TRBJ2-7, with 10 bases aligning to TRBD2. The CDR3 contains 15 residues. V shed 2 bases, J shed 7 bases, and the junction held 8 bases outside the gene matches. CDR1 is MDHEN, CDR2 SYDVKM, per germline. CDR3 protein: CASSLLAGELGEQYF. The CDR3, as DNA: TGTGCCAGCAGTTTACTAGCGGGAGAGTTAGGGGAGCAGTACTTC.

Many counts were recorded for this clonotype. V gene TRBV6-1 combines with J gene TRBJ1-1; the D is unclear. The ends were cut back, 6 bases at V and 4 bases at J, with 15 bases in the middle. The CDR3 is 14 amino acids. Germline loops: CDR1 MNHNS, CDR2 SASEGT. CDR3 DNA sequence: TGTGCCAGCAGCGGACGCCTGGGGAGCACTGAAGCTTTCTTT. Translation: CASSGRLGSTEAFF.

This clonotype was counted at least ten times. The chain joins TRBV6-1 to TRBJ1-6; D is ambiguous. Looked up from germline, CDR1 is MNHNS and CDR2 is SASEGT. The CDR3 contains 15 residues. Trimming pared 6 bases from V and 2 bases from J, leaving 11 bases between. DNA for the CDR3: TGTGCCAGCAGCGCCCGGGAGACCTATAATTCACCCCTCCACTTT. Residues: CASSARETYNSPLHF.

This clonotype showed up just once. The V and J genes are TRBV5-4 and TRBJ2-1; 8 nucleotides match TRBD2. Germline CDR1 and CDR2: SGHNT and YYREEE (reference sequence). The ends lost 4 bases at V and 2 bases at J; junction bases unmatched: 5. The CDR3 has 15 amino acids. The CDR3 DNA follows: TGTGCCAGCAGCCCCATTAGCGGGACCTACAATGAGCAGTTCTTC. Translated, it gives CASSPISGTYNEQFF.

In its sample, this clonotype was seen many times. The chain joins TRBV29-1 to TRBJ2-1; TRBD1 is a possible D gene (5 bases). CDR3 length: 12 amino acids. V gave up 2 bases and J gave up 7 bases, with 9 bases separating them. CDR1 and CDR2 from the germline V gene are SQVTM and ANQGSEA. The CDR3 spells CSVEHGANEQFF. The CDR3, as DNA: TGCAGCGTTGAACATGGGGCTAATGAGCAGTTCTTC.

The V call is TRBV18, the J call TRBJ1-2; D remains unclear. This CDR3 contains 14 residues. Trimming cost V 6 bases and J 1 base, with 12 bases left between them. Germline values: CDR1 KGHSH, CDR2 LQKENI. CDR3 protein: CASSADHGNYGYTF. In DNA, the CDR3 is TGTGCCAGCTCGGCTGACCACGGTAACTATGGCTACACCTTC.

This clonotype was seen many times. V and J are TRBV20-1 and TRBJ2-5; TRBD1 might be the D (6 bases). This CDR3 has 11 residues. Germline-derived CDR1 and CDR2 are DFQATT and SNEGSKA (reference sequence). The V end lost 3 bases, the J end lost 5 bases, and 7 bases lay between the germline ends. The CDR3 is CSARGAETQYF. The CDR3 DNA reads TGCAGTGCTAGGGGGGCGGAGACCCAGTACTTC.

This clonotype was detected ten times or more. The rearrangement links TRBV27 to TRBJ1-1; D call uncertain. V lost 6 bases and J lost 1, with 9 bases in between. The CDR3 covers 13 residues. From germline, CDR1 is MNHEY and CDR2 SMNVEV (reference sequence). CDR3 nucleotide sequence: TGTGCCAGCAGCGCCAGCCCGAACACTGAAGCTTTCTTT. This codes for CASSASPNTEAFF.

This clonotype came up many times. This chain's CDR3 is CSGTKETQYF. Written as DNA, the CDR3 is TGCAGCGGGACTAAAGAGACCCAGTACTTC. The chain recombines TRBV29-1 with TRBJ2-5; a possible D gene is TRBD2 (6 bases). Germline CDR1 SQVTM, CDR2 ANQGSEA. V was clipped by 7 bases and J by 3 bases, with 6 bases between them. This CDR3 contains 10 residues.

Of note for this clonotype: A read error may be the cause here, since a much bigger clone is one base away. V gene TRBV9 combines with J gene TRBJ2-3; D perhaps matches TRBD1 (6 bases). The CDR3 totals 14 residues. Germline V CDR1 and CDR2: SGDLS, YYNGEE. CDR3 sequence reads: CVSRRDISTDTQYF. CDR3 DNA: TGTGTCAGCAGACGGGACATAAGCACAGATACGCAGTATTTT.

This clonotype has a handful of counts. The chain has TRBV7-2 and TRBJ2-5; D not certain. CDR1 is SGHTA, CDR2 FQGNSA, per germline. Trimming left V 6 bases short and J 1 base short, with 15 bases between. The CDR3 length is 15 residues. The CDR3 DNA sequence: TGTGCCAGCAGTTCAGGACGCCCTTCCCAAGAGACCCAGTACTTC. Protein: CASSSGRPSQETQYF.

This clonotype was detected ten times or more. This sequence joins TRBV28 and TRBJ2-3, with D unresolved. V was cut by 1 base and J by 1 base, with 6 bases left in between. This CDR3 is built from 14 residues. The germline V gene encodes CDR1 MDHEN and CDR2 SYDVKM. The CDR3: CASSLFGGTDTQYF. The CDR3 DNA reads TGTGCCAGCAGTTTATTTGGGGGCACAGATACGCAGTATTTT.

This clonotype was counted many times. V and J are TRBV20-1 and TRBJ2-3; the match to TRBD2 covers 14 bases. V gave up 5 bases and J gave up 4 bases; unmatched junction bases: 8. Germline loops: CDR1 DFQATT, CDR2 SNEGSKA (reference sequence). The CDR3 consists of 16 residues. The CDR3 protein is CSAVWRLAGGADTQYF. CDR3 sequence (DNA): TGCAGTGCTGTTTGGAGACTAGCGGGAGGGGCAGATACGCAGTATTTT.

In this sample, this clonotype turned up many times. The V and J genes are TRBV12-3 or TRBV12-4 and TRBJ2-2, with 7 bases matching TRBD2. After removal of 5 bases from V and 5 bases from J, the junction contained 14 bases not matched to a gene. This CDR3 is built from 17 residues. CDR3 bases: TGTGCCAGCAGTACCGGGATAGCGGGTCGCAGGACCGGGGAGCTGTTTTTT. This translates into CASSTGIAGRRTGELFF.

In its sample, this clonotype was seen many times. The V gene is TRBV15, the J gene TRBJ2-3, with a weak D call TRBD2 (5 bases). The germline CDR1 and CDR2 sequences are LNHNV and YYDKDF (reference sequence). Between the trimmed V and J ends, which lost 5 bases and 3 bases, there was a span of 15 bases. This CDR3 is 15 amino acids long. As DNA, the CDR3 is TGTGCCACCAGCTTCGCGGGCATAGGAACAGATACGCAGTATTTT. It specifies CATSFAGIGTDTQYF.

The chain recombines TRBV7-2 with TRBJ1-2; 8 bases fit TRBD1. Germline CDR1 reads SGHTA; CDR2 reads FQGNSA. The ends lost 3 bases at V and 3 bases at J; junction bases unmatched: 6. CDR3 length: 15 residues. The CDR3 sequence is CASSFYRGKDYGYTF. The CDR3 region has the DNA TGTGCCAGCAGCTTCTACAGGGGGAAAGACTATGGCTACACCTTC. Full variable domain (rest looked up from reference TRBV7-2 and TRBJ1-2): GAGVSQSPSNKVTEKGKDVELRCDPISGHTALYWYRQSLGQGLEFLIYFQGNSAPDKSGLPSDRFSAERTGGSVSTLTIQRTQQEDSAVYLCASSFYRGKDYGYTFGSGTRLTVV.

This clonotype was recorded many times. The V and J genes are TRBV4-3 and TRBJ2-7, with 10 bases aligning to TRBD1. V was clipped by 1 base and J by 1 base; unmatched bases: 1. This CDR3 is built from 15 residues. The germline gives CDR1 LGHNA, CDR2 YSLEER. The CDR3 nucleotides read TGCGCCAGCAGCCAAGGGACAGGGGGATCCTACGAGCAGTACTTC. This translates into CASSQGTGGSYEQYF.

This clonotype was picked up many times. The chain couples TRBV4-2 to TRBJ2-7, with D maybe TRBD1 (5 bases). Trimming cost V 1 base and J 3 bases, with 7 bases left between them. CDR1 and CDR2 from the germline V gene are LGHNA and YNFKEQ. CDR3 length: 13 amino acids. The CDR3 bases are TGTGCCAGCAGCCAAGTGACAGACTACGAGCAGTACTTC. Its translation: CASSQVTDYEQYF.

The chain joins TRBV15 to TRBJ1-4, with D hard to call. The V end was cut by 3 bases, the J end by 6 bases, with 8 bases between. The CDR3 sequence is 13 residues long. Germline V lookup: CDR1 LNHNV, CDR2 YYDKDF (reference sequence). The CDR3: CATSRGQDEKLFF. CDR3 DNA: TGTGCCACCAGCAGGGGCCAGGATGAAAAACTGTTTTTT.

This clonotype was counted many times. The rearrangement joins TRBV12-3 or TRBV12-4 to TRBJ2-3; D gene unclear. Trimming removed 5 bases at V and 8 bases at J, with 8 bases between. The CDR3 length is 11 residues. The CDR3 spells CASSLLGTQYF. The CDR3 region has the DNA TGTGCCAGCAGTCTCCTGGGTACGCAGTATTTT.